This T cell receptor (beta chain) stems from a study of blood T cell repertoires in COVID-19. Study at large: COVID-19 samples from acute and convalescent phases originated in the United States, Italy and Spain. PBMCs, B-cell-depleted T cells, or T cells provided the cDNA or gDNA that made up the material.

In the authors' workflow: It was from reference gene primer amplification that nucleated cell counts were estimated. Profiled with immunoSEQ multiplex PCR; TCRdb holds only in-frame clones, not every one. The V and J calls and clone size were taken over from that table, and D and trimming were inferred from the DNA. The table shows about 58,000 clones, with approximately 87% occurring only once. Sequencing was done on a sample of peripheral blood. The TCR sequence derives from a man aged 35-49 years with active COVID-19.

The CDR3 is CASSPGEGEQYF. In DNA, the CDR3 is TGTGCCAGCTCACCAGGGGAGGGCGAGCAGTACTTC. V gene TRBV18 combines with J gene TRBJ2-7; 7 nucleotides align to TRBD2. J lost 6 bases, V lost 2 bases, and 1 base had no gene match. Per the germline V gene, CDR1 is KGHSH and CDR2 is LQKENI. CDR3 size: 12 residues.